What follows is one TCR beta chain and its context. What it recognizes is unknown. The data are from a study of blood T cells in healthy people across ages. General study findings and limits: One million T cells yielded diversity estimates that were considered underestimates.

Primers used in a second PCR of about 7 to 11 cycles were a sample-barcoded 5' primer and a J-beta primer mix. TCRdb passed the 5' RACE reads through MiXCR, listing each CDR3 protein once. The sample has over a million distinct CDR3 sequences, about 45% seen once. Sequences were obtained from blood. This receptor was identified in a woman between 18 and 29 years old in good health.

In DNA, the CDR3 is TGCGCCAGCAGGGGACAGGGAGGGACTGAAGCTTTCTTT. Encoded protein: CASRGQGGTEAFF. V is TRBV5-1 and J is TRBJ1-1, with 9 bases that match TRBD1. The CDR3 length is 13 residues. The V gene end was trimmed by 5 bases and the J gene end by 5 bases; junction bases not matched to a gene: 4. Germline assignment: CDR1 SGHRS and CDR2 YFSETQ.